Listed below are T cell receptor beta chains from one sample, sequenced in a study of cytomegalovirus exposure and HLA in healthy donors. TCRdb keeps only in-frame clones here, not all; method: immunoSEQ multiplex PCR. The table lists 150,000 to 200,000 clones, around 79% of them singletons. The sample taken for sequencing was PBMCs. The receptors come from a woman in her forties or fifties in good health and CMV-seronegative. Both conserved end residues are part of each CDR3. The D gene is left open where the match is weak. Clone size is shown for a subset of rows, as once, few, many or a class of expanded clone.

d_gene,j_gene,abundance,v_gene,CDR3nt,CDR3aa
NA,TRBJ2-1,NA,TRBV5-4,TGTGCCAGCAGCCTGCGGGACCGGCAGTTCTTC,CASSLRDRQFF
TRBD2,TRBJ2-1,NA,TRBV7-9,TGTGCCAGCAGGGTAGCGGGGGAGGGGGGGACCTACAATGAGCAGTTCTTC,CASRVAGEGGTYNEQFF
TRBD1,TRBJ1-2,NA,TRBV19,TGTGCCAGTAGTATTAGTGGGGACAGGACCTATGGCTACACCTTC,CASSISGDRTYGYTF
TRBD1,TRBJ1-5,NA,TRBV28,TGTGCCAGCCCTAAAACAGGGGCCCCTAATCAGCCCCAGCATTTT,CASPKTGAPNQPQHF
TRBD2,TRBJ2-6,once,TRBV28,TGTGCCAGCAGTTTACCGACTAGCGGCAACCTGGGAGTCTCTGGGGCCAACGTCCTGACTTTC,CASSLPTSGNLGVSGANVLTF
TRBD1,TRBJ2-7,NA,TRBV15,TGTGCCACCAGCAGAGAGCGGGACAGGGTCTACGAGCAGTACTTC,CATSRERDRVYEQYF
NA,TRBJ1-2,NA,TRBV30,TGTGCCTGGAGTGTGGCCGCGCGGGGCTATGGCTACACCTTC,CAWSVAARGYGYTF
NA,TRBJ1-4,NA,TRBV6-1,TGTGCCAGCAGTGAATCTTCGGGTCTTCGAGAAAAACTGTTTTTT,CASSESSGLREKLFF
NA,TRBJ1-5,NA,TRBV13,TGTGCCAGCAGCTTAGGGGGGCAAGGGAATCAGCCCCAGCATTTT,CASSLGGQGNQPQHF
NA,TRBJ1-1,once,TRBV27,TGTGCCAGCAGTTGGGGCGGGGACACTGAAGCTTTCTTT,CASSWGGDTEAFF
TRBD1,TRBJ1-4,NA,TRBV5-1,TGCGCCAGCAGCCCGACAGGGGAATCGGAAAAACTGTTTTTT,CASSPTGESEKLFF
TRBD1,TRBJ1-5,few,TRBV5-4,TGTGCCAGCAGCACTGGACAGGGGGACAATCAGCCCCAGCATTTT,CASSTGQGDNQPQHF
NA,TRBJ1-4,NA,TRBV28,TGTGCCAGCCAGCCCGTCGGGACTCTGCTTGGGAGTGAAAAACTGTTTTTT,CASQPVGTLLGSEKLFF
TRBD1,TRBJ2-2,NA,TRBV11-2,TGTGCCAGCAGCTTCGGCGTAGGGGGCAGCCTTCGCACCGGGGAGCTGTTTTTT,CASSFGVGGSLRTGELFF
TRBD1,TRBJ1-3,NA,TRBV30,TGTGCCTGGAGTGACGGACAGGGGGCGCAGGGAAACACCATATATTTT,CAWSDGQGAQGNTIYF
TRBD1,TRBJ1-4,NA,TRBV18,TGTGCCAGCTCACCTCCGACAGGGGGTTATGAAAAACTGTTTTTT,CASSPPTGGYEKLFF
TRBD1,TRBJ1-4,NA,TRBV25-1,TGTGCCAGCAGTGCTGATAACAGGGGGGATGAAAAACTGTTTTTT,CASSADNRGDEKLFF
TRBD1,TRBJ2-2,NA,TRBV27,TGTGCCAGCAGTCCGGGACAGGGAATGGGGGGGGAGCTGTTTTTT,CASSPGQGMGGELFF
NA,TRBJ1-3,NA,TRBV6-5,TGTGCCAGCAGTCCTACCTCTGGAAACACCATATATTTT,CASSPTSGNTIYF
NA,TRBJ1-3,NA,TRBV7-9,TGTGCCAGCAGCTCCCGACACCGCTCTGGAAACACCATATATTTT,CASSSRHRSGNTIYF
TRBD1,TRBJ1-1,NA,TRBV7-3,TGTGCCAGCAGCTTGGACAGGGCCACTGAAGCTTTCTTT,CASSLDRATEAFF
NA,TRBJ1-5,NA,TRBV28,TGTGCCAGCAGTTTATTTGACGTAGGACAGACACTTAATCAGCCCCAGCATTTT,CASSLFDVGQTLNQPQHF
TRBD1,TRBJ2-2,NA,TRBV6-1,TGTGCCAGCAGTGGACAGGGGGCTGAGAACACCGGGGAGCTGTTTTTT,CASSGQGAENTGELFF
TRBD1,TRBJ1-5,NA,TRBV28,TGTGCCAGCAGTCCATGGACAGGGGGGGCGGGCAATCAGCCCCAGCATTTT,CASSPWTGGAGNQPQHF
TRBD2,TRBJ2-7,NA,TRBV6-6,TGTGCCAGCACCCTCCGGGACTACAGTGAGGGTGAGCAGTACTTC,CASTLRDYSEGEQYF
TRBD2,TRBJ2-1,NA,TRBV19,TGTGCCAGTACTCCCTTCGGGGGGGATACCTACAATGAGCAGTTCTTC,CASTPFGGDTYNEQFF
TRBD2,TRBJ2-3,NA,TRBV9,TGTGCCAGCAGCGTAGGCGGGGGAATGAGCACAGATACGCAGTATTTT,CASSVGGGMSTDTQYF
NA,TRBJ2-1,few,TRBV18,TGTGCCAGCTCACCACCGGCGGGGGCGCTCGAGCAGTTCTTC,CASSPPAGALEQFF